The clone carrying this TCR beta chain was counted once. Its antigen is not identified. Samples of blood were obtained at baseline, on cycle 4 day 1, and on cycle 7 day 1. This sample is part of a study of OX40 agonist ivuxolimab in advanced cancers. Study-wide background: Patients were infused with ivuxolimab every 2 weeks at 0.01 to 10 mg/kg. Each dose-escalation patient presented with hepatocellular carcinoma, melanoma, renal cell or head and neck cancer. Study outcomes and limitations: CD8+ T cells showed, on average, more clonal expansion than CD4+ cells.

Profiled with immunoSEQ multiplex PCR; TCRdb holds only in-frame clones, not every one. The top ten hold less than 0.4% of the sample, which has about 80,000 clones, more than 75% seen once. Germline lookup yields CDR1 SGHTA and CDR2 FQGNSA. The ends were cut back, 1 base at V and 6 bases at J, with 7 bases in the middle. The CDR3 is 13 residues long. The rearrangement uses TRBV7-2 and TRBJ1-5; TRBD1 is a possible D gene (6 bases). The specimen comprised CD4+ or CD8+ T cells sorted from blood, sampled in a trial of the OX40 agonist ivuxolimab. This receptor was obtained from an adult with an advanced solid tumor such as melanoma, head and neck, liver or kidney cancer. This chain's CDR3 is CASSLDRVQPQHF. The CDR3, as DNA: TGTGCCAGCAGCTTAGACAGGGTTCAGCCCCAGCATTTT.